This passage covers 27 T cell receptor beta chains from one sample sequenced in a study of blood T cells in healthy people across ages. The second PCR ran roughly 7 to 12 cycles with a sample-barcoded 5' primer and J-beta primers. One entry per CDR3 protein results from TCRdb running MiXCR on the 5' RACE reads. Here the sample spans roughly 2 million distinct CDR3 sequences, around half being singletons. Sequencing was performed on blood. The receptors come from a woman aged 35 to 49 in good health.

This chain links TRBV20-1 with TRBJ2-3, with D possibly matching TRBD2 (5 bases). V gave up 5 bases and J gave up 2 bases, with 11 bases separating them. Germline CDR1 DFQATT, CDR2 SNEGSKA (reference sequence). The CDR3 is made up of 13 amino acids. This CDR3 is CSAFTLVTDTQYF. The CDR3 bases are TGCAGTGCTTTCACACTAGTCACAGATACGCAGTATTTT.

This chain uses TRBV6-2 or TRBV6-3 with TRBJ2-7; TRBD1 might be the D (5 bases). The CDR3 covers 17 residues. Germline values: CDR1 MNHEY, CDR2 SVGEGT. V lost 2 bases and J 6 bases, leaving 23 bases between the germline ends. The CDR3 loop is CASSYGAFRTVRIEQYF. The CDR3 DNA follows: TGTGCCAGCAGTTACGGGGCGTTCAGAACCGTCCGGATCGAGCAGTACTTC.

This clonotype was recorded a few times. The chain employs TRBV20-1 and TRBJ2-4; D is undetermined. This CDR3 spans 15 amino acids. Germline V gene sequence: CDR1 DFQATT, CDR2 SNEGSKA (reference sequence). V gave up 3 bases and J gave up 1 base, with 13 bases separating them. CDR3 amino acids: CSASGSWVAKNIQYF. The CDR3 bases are TGCAGTGCTAGTGGTTCGTGGGTGGCCAAAAACATTCAGTACTTC.

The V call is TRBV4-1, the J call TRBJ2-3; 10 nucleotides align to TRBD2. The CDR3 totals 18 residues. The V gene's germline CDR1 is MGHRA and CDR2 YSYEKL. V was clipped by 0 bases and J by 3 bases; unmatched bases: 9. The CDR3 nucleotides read TGCGCCAGCAGCCAAGACTCCGCTAGCGGGGGAAATACAGATACGCAGTATTTT. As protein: CASSQDSASGGNTDTQYF.

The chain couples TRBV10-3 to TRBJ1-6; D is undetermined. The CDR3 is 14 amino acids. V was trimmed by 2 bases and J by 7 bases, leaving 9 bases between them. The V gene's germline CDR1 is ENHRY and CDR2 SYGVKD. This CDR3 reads CAISEPGPNSPLHF. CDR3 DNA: TGTGCCATCAGTGAGCCAGGACCAAATTCACCCCTCCACTTT.

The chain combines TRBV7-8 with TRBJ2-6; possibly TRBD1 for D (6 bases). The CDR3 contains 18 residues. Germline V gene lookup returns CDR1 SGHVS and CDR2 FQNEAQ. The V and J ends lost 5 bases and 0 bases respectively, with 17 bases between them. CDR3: CASSRGQTLSSGANVLTF. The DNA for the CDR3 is TGTGCCAGCAGCCGAGGACAGACCTTGAGCTCTGGGGCCAACGTCCTGACTTTC.

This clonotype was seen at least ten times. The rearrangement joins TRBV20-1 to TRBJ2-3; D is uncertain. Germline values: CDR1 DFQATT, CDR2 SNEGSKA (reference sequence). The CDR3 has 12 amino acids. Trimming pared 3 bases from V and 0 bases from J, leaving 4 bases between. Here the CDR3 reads CSARISTDTQYF. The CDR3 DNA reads TGCAGTGCTAGGATTAGCACAGATACGCAGTATTTT.

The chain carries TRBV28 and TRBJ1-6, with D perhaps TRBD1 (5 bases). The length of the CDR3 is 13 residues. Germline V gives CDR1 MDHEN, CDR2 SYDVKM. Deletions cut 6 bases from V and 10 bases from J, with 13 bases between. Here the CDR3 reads CASRPQGISPLHF. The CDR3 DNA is TGTGCCAGCAGGCCCCAGGGTATATCACCCCTCCACTTT.

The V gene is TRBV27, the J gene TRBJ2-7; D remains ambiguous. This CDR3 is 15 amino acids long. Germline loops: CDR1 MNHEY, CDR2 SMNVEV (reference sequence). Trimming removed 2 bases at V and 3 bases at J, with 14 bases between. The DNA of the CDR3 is TGTGCCAGCAGTTTAGCTAGTAGGCCCCGCTACGAGCAGTACTTC. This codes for CASSLASRPRYEQYF.

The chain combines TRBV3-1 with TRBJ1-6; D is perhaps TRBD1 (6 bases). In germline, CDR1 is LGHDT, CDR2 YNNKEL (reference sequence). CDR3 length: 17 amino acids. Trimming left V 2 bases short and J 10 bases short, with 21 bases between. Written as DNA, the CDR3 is TGTGCCAGCAGCCAATTCGGGGGCGGGGGCGCGGAATCACCCCTCCACTTT. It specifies CASSQFGGGGAESPLHF. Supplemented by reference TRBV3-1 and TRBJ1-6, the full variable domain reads DTAVSQTPKYLVTQMGNDKSIKCEQNLGHDTMYWYKQDSKKFLKIMFSYNNKELIINETVPNRFSPKSPDKAHLNLHINSLELGDSAVYFCASSQFGGGGAESPLHFGNGTRLTVT.

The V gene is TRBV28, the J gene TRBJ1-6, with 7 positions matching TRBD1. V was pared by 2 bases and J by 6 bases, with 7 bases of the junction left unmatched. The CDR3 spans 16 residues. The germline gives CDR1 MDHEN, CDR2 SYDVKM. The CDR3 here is CASSLRGGAGNSPLHF. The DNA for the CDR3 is TGTGCCAGCAGTTTAAGAGGGGGCGCGGGTAATTCACCCCTCCACTTT.

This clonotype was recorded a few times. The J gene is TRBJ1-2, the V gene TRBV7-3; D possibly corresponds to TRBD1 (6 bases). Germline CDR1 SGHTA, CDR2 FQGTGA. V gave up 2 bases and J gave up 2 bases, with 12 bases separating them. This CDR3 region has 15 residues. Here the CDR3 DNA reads TGTGCCAGCAGCTTAGGGGGCCCGGGGAACTATGGCTACACCTTC. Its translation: CASSLGGPGNYGYTF.

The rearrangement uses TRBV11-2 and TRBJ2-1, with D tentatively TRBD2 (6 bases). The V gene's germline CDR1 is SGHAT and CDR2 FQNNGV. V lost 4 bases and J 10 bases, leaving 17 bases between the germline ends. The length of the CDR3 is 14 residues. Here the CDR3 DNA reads TGTGCCAGCAGCTCCCCCTGGGACTCCAACGAGCAGTTCTTC. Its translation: CASSSPWDSNEQFF.

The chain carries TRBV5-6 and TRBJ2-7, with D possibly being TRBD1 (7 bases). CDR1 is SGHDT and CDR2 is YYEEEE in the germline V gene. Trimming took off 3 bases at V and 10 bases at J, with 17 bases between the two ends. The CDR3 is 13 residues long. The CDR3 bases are TGTGCCAGCAGCTGGGGGGCAGGGGGAGCCCAGTACTTC. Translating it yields CASSWGAGGAQYF.

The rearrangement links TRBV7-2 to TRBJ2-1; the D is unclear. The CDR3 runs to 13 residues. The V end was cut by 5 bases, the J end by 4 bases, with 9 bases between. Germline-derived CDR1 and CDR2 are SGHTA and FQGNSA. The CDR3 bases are TGTGCCAGCAGCGTACCATCTTACAATGAGCAGTTCTTC. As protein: CASSVPSYNEQFF.

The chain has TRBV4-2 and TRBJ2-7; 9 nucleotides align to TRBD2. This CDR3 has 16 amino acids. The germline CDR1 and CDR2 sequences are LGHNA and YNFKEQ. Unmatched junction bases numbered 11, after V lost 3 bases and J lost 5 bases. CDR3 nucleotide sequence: TGTGCCAGCAGCCAGGCGGGGGGGCCTCTATCTGACGAGCAGTACTTC. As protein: CASSQAGGPLSDEQYF.

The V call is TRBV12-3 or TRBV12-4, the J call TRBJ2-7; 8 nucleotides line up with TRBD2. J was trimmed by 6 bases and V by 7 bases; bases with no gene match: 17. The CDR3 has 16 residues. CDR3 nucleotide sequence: TGTGCCAGCATGTCCCCTGGAACCGGGGGGGCCGTCGAGCAGTACTTC. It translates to CASMSPGTGGAVEQYF.

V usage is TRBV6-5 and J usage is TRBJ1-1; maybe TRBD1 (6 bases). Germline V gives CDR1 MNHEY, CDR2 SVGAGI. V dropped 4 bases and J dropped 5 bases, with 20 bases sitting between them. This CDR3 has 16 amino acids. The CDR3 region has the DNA TGTGCCAGCAGTTCCGGAGGGGGGATCGGTGATACTGAAGCTTTCTTT. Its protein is CASSSGGGIGDTEAFF.

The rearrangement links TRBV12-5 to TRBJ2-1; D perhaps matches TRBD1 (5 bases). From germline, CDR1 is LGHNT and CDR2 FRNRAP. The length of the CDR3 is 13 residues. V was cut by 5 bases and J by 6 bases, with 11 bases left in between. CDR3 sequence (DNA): TGTGCTAGTGGTGTAGGTGGGGCCAATGAGCAGTTCTTC. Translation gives CASGVGGANEQFF.

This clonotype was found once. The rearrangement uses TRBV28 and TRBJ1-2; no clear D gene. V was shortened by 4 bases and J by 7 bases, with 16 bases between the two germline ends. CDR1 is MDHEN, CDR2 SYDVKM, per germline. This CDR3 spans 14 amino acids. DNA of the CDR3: TGTGCCAGCAGTTACCGACGGATAATGGGTGGCTACACCTTC. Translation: CASSYRRIMGGYTF.

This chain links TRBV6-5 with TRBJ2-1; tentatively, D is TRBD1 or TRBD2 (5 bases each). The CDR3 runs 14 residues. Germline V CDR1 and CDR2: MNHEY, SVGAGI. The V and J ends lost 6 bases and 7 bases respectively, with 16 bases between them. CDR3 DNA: TGTGCCAGCAGGGGGGATTCGCCCCTTAATGAGCAGTTCTTC. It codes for CASRGDSPLNEQFF.

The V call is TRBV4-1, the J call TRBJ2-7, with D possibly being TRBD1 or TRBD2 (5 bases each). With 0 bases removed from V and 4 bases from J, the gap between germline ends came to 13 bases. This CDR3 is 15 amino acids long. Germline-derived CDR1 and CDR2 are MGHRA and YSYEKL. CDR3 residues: CASSQEKPWGYEQYF. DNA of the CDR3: TGCGCCAGCAGCCAAGAGAAACCCTGGGGGTACGAGCAGTACTTC.

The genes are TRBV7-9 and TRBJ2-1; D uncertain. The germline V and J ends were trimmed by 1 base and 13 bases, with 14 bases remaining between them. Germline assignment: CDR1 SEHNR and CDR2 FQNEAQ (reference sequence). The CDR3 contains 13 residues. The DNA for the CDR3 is TGTGCCAGCAGCTTAGGGGCGGTTTTGGGACAGTTCTTC. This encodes CASSLGAVLGQFF.

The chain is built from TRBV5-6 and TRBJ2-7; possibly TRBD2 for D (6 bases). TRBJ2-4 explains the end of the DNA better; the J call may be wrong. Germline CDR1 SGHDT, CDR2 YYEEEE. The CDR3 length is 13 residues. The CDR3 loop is CASSLDQRDIQYF. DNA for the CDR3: TGTGCCAGCAGCTTGGACCAGCGGGACATTCAGTACTTC.

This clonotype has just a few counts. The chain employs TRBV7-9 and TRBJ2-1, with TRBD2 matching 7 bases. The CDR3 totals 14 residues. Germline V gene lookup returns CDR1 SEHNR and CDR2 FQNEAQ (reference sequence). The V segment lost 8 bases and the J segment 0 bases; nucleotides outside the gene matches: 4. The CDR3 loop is CASLGGSSYNEQFF. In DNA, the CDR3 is TGTGCCAGCTTGGGGGGGAGCTCCTACAATGAGCAGTTCTTC.

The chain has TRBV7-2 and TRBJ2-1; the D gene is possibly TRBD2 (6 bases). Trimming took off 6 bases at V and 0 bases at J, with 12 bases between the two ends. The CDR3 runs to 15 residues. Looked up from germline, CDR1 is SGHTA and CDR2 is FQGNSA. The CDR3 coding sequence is TGTGCCAGCAGGTTGGGGGGTCCCTCCTACAATGAGCAGTTCTTC. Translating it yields CASRLGGPSYNEQFF.

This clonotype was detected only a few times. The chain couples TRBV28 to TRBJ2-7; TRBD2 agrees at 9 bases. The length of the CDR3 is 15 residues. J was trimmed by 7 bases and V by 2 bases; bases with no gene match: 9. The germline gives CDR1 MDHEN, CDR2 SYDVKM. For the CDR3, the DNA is TGTGCCAGCAGTTTAGGCGGGGGGGCTGACTGGGAGCAGTACTTC. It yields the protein CASSLGGGADWEQYF.